This TCR beta chain emerged from a study of regulatory T cells in long-lasting Graves disease. iRepertoire HTBI primers and Arm-PCR of CDR3 regions built TCR beta libraries. TCRdb re-derived calls from the multiplex PCR reads in MiXCR, one entry per CDR3 protein. Here the sample spans 350,000 to 500,000 distinct CDR3 sequences, around 23% being singletons. The germline V and J ends were trimmed by 5 bases and 6 bases, with 16 bases remaining between them. The CDR3 totals 14 residues. The time point was: persistent/refractory GD, antithyroid drugs over 5 years with positive TRAb. The TCR library used RNA extracted from PBMCs. Study-level findings and limits: Persistent Graves' patients possessed reduced TCR diversity relative to recently diagnosed ones. Among samples with persistent disease, TRBV28, TRBJ1-2 and TRBJ2-5 were favored. Among persistent patients, a larger number of public clonotypes were shared (2,741) than among newly diagnosed patients (roughly 1,000).

This clonotype has ten or more counts. Its antigen is undetermined. Here the sequenced sample was peripheral blood mononuclear cells (PBMCs), taken when the disease was refractory, from a patient treated with antithyroid drugs. This TCR was sampled from a female donor with Graves disease. The V call is TRBV12-3 or TRBV12-4, the J call TRBJ1-1; tentative D call: TRBD1 (6 bases). DNA for the CDR3: TGTGCCAGCAGTCCGAGAACAGGGATCTCTGAAGCTTTCTTT. As protein: CASSPRTGISEAFF.